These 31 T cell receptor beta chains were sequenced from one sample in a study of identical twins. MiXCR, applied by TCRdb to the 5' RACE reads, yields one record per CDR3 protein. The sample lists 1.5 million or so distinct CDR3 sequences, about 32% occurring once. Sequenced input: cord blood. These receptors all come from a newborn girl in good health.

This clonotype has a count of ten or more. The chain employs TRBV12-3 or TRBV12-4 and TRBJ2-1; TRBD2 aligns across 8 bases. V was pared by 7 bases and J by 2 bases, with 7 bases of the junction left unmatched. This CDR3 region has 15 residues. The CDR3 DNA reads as TGTGCCAGCACCATTCAGGGACTAGCCTACAATGAGCAGTTCTTC. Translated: CASTIQGLAYNEQFF.

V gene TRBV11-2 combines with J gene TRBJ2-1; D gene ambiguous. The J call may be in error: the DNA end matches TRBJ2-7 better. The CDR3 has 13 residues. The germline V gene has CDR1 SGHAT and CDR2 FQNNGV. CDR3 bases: TGTGCCAGCAGCCCCCGGACGTACAATGAGCAGTACTTC. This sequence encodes CASSPRTYNEQYF.

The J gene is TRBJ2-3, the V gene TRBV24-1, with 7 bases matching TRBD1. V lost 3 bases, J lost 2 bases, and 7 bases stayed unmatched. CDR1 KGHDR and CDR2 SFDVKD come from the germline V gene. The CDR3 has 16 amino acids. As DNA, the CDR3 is TGTGCCACCAGTGATCGGACAGGTCGGCCCACAGATACGCAGTATTTT. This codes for CATSDRTGRPTDTQYF.

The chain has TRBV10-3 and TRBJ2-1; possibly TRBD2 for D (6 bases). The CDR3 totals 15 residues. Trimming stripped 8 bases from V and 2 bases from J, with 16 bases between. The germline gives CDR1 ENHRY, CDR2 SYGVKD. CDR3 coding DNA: TGTGCCATCGGAGCATGGGACTCCACCTACAATGAGCAGTTCTTC. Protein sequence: CAIGAWDSTYNEQFF.

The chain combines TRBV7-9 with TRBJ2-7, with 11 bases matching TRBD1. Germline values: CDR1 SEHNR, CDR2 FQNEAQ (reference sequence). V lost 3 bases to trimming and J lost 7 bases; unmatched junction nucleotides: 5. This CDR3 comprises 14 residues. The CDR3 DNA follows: TGTGCCAGCAGCTTTCGGGACAGGGGGTGGGAGCAGTACTTC. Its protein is CASSFRDRGWEQYF. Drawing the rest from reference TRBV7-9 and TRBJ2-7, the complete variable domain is DTGVSQNPRHKITKRGQNVTFRCDPISEHNRLYWYRQTLGQGPEFLTYFQNEAQLEKSRLLSDRFSAERPKGSFSTLEIQRTEQGDSAMYLCASSFRDRGWEQYFGPGTRLTVT.

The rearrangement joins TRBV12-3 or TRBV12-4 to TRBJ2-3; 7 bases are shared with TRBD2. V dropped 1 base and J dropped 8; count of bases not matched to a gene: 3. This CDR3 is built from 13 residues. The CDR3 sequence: CASSLGEGSTQYF. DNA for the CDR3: TGTGCCAGCAGTTTAGGGGAGGGAAGTACGCAGTATTTT.

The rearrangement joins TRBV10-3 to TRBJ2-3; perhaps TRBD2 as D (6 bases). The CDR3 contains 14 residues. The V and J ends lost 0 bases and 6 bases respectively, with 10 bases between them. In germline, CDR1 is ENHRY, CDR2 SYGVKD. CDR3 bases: TGTGCCATCAGTGAGTCGGGGGGTTTGGATACGCAGTATTTT. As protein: CAISESGGLDTQYF.

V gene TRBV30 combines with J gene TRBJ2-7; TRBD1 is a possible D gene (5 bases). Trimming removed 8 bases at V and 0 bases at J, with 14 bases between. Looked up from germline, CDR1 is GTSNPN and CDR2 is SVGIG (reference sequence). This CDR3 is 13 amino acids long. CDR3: CAGLGPPSYEQYF. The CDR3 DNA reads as TGTGCCGGCCTGGGGCCCCCCTCCTACGAGCAGTACTTC.

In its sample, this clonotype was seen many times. In nucleotides, the CDR3 is TGCAGTCTACAGCCCTCGACTAGTACCCTATACGAGCAGTACTTC. Its translation is CSLQPSTSTLYEQYF. This chain joins TRBV20-1 and TRBJ2-7; a possible D gene is TRBD2 (6 bases). Trimming stripped 8 bases from V and 4 bases from J, with 24 bases between. The germline gives CDR1 DFQATT, CDR2 SNEGSKA (reference sequence). The CDR3 sequence is 15 residues long.

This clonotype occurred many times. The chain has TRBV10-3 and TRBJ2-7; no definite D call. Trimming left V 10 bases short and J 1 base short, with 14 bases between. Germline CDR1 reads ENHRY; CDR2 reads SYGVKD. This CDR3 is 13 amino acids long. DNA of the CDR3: TGTGCCACCCACCGACCAGGATCCTACGAGCAGTACTTC. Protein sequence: CATHRPGSYEQYF.

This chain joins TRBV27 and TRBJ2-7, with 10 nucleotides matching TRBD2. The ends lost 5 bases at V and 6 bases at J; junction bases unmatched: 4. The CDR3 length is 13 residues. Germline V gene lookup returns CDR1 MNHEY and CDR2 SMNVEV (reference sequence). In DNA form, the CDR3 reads TGTGCCAGCAGTAGCGGGAGGGCCCTCGAGCAGTACTTC. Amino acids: CASSSGRALEQYF.

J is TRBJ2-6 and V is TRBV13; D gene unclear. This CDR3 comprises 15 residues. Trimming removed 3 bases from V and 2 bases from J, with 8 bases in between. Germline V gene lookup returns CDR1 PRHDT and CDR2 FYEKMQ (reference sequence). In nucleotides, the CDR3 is TGTGCCAGCAGCTTCGCGGCAACTGGGGCCAACGTCCTGACTTTC. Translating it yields CASSFAATGANVLTF.

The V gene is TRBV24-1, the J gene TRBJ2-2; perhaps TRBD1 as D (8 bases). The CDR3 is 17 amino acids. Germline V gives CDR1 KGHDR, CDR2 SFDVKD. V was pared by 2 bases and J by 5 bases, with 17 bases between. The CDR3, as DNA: TGTGCCACCAGTGATTCGTGGACAGGGAGGGGAACCGGGGAGCTGTTTTTT. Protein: CATSDSWTGRGTGELFF.

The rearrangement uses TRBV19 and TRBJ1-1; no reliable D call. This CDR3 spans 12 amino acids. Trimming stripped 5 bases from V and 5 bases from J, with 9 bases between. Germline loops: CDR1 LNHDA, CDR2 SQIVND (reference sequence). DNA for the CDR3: TGTGCCAGTAGTCCGAGGTGGACTGAAGCTTTCTTT. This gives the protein CASSPRWTEAFF.

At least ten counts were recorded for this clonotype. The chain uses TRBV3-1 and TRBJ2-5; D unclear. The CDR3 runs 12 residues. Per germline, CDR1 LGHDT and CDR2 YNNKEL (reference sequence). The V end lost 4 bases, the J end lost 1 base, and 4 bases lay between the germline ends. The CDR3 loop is CASSRLQETQYF. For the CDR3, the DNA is TGTGCCAGCAGCCGCCTCCAAGAGACCCAGTACTTC.

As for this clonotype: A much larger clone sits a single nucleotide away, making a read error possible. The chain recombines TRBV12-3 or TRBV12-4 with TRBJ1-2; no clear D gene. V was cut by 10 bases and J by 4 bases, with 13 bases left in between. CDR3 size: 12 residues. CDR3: CANAFGSYGYTF. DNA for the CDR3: TGTGCCAACGCCTTCGGGAGCTATGGCTACACCTTC.

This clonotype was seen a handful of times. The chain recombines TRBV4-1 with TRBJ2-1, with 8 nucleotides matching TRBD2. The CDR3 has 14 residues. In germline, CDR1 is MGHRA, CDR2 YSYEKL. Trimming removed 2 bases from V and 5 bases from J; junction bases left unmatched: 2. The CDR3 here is CASSQRTSNNEQFF. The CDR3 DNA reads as TGCGCCAGCAGCCAACGGACTAGCAACAATGAGCAGTTCTTC.

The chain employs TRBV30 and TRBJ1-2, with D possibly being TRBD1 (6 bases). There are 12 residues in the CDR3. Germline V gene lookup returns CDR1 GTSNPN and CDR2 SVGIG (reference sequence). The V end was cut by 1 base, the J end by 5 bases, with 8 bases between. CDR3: CAWSEQGYGYTF. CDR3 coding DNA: TGTGCCTGGAGTGAACAGGGTTATGGCTACACCTTC.

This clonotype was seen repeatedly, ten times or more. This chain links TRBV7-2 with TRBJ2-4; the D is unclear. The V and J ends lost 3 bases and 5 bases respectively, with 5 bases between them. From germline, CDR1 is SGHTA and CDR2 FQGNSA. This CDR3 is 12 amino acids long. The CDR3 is CASSLAENIQYF. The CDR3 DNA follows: TGTGCCAGCAGCTTGGCTGAAAACATTCAGTACTTC.

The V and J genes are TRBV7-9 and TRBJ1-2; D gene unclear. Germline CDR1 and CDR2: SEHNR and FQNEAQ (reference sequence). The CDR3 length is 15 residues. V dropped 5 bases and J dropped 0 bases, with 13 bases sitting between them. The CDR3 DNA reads TGTGCCAGCAGCAGCACACCTCCAGCTAACTATGGCTACACCTTC. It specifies CASSSTPPANYGYTF.

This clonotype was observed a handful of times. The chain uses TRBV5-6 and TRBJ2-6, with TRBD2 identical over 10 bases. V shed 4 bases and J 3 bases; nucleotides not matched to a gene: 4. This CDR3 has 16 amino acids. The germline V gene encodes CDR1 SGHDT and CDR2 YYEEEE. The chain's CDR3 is CASSLAGVSGANVLTF. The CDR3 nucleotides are TGTGCCAGCAGCCTAGCGGGAGTAAGTGGGGCCAACGTCCTGACTTTC.

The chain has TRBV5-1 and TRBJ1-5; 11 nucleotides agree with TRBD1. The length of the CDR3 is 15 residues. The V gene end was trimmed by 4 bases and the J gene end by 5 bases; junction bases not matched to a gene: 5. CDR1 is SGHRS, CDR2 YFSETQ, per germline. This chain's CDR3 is CASSPWTGGYQPQHF. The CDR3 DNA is TGCGCCAGCAGCCCGTGGACAGGGGGCTATCAGCCCCAGCATTTT.

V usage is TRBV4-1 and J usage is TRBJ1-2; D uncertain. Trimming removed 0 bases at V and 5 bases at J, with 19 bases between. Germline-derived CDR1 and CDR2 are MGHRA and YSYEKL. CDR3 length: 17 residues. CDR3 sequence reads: CASSQDLVPPNPYGYTF. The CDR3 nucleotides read TGCGCCAGCAGCCAAGATTTGGTGCCGCCGAACCCTTATGGCTACACCTTC.

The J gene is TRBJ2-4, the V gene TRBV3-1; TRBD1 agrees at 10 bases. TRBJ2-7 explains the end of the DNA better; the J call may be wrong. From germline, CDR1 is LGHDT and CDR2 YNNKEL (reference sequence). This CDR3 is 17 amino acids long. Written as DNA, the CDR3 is TGTGCCAGCAGCCACTCGAGCGGACAGGGGGTATTTTACGAGCAGTACTTC. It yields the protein CASSHSSGQGVFYEQYF.

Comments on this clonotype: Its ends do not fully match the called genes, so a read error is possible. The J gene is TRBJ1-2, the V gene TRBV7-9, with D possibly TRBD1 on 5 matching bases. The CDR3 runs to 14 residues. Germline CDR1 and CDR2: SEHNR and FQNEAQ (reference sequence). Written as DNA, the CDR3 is TGTGCCAGCAGCCCAGGATGGGGGATCTATGGCCACACCTTC. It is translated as CASSPGWGIYGHTF.

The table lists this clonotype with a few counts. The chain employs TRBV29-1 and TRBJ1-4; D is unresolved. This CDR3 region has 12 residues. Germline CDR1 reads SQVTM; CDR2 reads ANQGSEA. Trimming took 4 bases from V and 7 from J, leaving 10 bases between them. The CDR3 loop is CSVGTFGEKLFF. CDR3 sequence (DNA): TGCAGCGTTGGCACGTTCGGTGAAAAACTGTTTTTT.

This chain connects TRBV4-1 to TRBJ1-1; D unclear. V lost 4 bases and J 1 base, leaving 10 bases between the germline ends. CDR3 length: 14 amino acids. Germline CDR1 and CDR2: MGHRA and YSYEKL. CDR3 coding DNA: TGCGCCAGCAGCCTACAGCCAGGGAACACTGAAGCTTTCTTT. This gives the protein CASSLQPGNTEAFF.

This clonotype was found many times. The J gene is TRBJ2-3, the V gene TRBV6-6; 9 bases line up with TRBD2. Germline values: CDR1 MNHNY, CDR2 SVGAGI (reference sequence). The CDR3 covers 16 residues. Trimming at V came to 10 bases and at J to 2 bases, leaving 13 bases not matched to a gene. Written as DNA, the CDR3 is TGTGCCACCAAGAGCGGGGGGTCCTCATACACAGATACGCAGTATTTT. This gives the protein CATKSGGSSYTDTQYF.

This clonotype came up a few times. The CDR3 loop is CASSPGNVLYEQYF. The CDR3 DNA follows: TGCGCCAGCAGCCCAGGGAATGTTCTCTACGAGCAGTACTTC. The genes are TRBV4-1 and TRBJ2-7; possible D gene TRBD1, 5 bases. Per the germline V gene, CDR1 is MGHRA and CDR2 is YSYEKL. The CDR3 sequence is 14 residues long. Trimming shortened V by 4 bases and J by 3 bases, and 13 bases separated the two germline ends.

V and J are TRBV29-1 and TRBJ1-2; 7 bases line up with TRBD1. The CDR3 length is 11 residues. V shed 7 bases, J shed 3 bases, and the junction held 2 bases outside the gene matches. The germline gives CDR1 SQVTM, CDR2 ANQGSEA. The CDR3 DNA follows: TGCAGCGCAGGGGGTTACTATGGCTACACCTTC. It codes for CSAGGYYGYTF.

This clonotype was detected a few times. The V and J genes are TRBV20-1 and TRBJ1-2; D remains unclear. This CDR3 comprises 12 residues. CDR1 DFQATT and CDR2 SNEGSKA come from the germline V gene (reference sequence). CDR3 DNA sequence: TGCAGCTCTTCCGCTGGGAACTATGGCTACACCTTC. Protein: CSSSAGNYGYTF.